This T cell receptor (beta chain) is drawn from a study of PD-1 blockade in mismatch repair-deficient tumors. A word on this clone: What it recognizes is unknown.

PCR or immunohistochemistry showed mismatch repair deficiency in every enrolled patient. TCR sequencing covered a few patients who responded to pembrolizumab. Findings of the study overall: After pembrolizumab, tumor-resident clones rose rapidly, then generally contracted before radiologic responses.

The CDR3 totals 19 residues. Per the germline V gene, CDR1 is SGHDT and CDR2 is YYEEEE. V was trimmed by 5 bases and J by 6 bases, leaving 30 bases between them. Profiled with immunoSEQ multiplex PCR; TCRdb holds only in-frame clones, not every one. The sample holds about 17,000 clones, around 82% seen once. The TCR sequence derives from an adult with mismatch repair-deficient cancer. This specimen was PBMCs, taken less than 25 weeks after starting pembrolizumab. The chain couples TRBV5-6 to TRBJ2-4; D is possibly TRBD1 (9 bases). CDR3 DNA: TGTGCCAGCAGGCGACCGTCCCGGGACAGGGTTCGGGGGGGAAACATTCAGTACTTC. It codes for CASRRPSRDRVRGGNIQYF.